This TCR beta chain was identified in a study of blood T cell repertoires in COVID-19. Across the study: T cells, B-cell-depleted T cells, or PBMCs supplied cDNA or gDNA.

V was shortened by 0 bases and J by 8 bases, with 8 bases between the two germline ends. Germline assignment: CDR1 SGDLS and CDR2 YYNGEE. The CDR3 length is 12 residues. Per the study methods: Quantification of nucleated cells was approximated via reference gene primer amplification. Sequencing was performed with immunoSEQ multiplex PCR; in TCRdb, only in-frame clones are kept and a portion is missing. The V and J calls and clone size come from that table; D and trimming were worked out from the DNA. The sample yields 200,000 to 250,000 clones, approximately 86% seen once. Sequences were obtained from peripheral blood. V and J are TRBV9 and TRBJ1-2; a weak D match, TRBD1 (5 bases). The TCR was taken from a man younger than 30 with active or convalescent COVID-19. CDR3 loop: CASSVGQGGYTF. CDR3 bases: TGTGCCAGCAGCGTAGGGCAGGGCGGCTACACCTTC.